This T cell receptor (beta chain) was recovered during a study of T cell responses to AZD1222 COVID-19 vaccine. Repertoires were generated with immunoSEQ multiplex PCR, while TCRdb's copy carries only in-frame clones and drops some. Seen here are over 140,000 clones, around 92% observed once, and the top ten hold about 3.8%. About this clone: Its specificity is unknown.

Notes on the study in general: Receipt of two AZD1222 doses was followed by a rise in Spike-specific TCR breadth and depth. At baseline, seropositivity was found in only 5 to 7 AZD1222 recipients.

Sample: peripheral blood, taken 28 days after the second AZD1222 dose. The source of this sequence is an adult who received the AZD1222 COVID-19 vaccine.

CDR3 in amino acids: CASSQDRGVEPQHF. The CDR3 DNA follows: TGCGCCAGCAGCCAAGATAGGGGGGTTGAGCCCCAGCATTTT. The V call is TRBV4-3, the J call TRBJ1-5, with D possibly being TRBD1 (6 bases). Germline CDR1 LGHNA, CDR2 YSLEER. CDR3 length: 14 amino acids. The V end lost 0 bases, the J end lost 8 bases, and 11 bases lay between the germline ends.